This TCR beta chain was sequenced during a study of blood T cell repertoires in COVID-19. Germline CDR1 is SGHTA and CDR2 is FQGNSA. The CDR3 is 14 residues long. The V gene lost 2 bases and the J gene lost 9 bases, with 11 bases spanning the gap. Using immunoSEQ multiplex PCR, the repertoire was profiled, and TCRdb retains in-frame clones only, with some absent. The table includes more than 120,000 clones, under 90% detected once. The chain joins TRBV7-2 to TRBJ1-6; D is perhaps TRBD1 (5 bases). This receptor was obtained from a man aged 50 to 59 in a cohort exposed to, infected with or recovered from COVID-19 (not recorded which). The specimen was PBMCs or T cells enriched from blood (not recorded which). The CDR3 loop reads CASSLQGQASPLHF. CDR3 coding DNA: TGTGCCAGCAGCTTACAAGGACAAGCTTCACCCCTCCACTTT.